This is a list of T cell receptor beta chains from one sample in a study of regulatory T cells in long-lasting Graves disease. TCRdb analysed the multiplex PCR reads with MiXCR anew, one entry per CDR3 protein. The table lists hundreds of thousands of distinct CDR3 sequences, 16% of them singletons. Another study also made use of these data, one on T cells in Graves' hyperthyroidism and ophthalmopathy.

The sequencing used peripheral blood mononuclear cells (PBMCs), collected at new diagnosis, from a patient treated with antithyroid drugs. The receptors here all came from a woman aged 30 to 39 with Graves disease. CDR3s include the opening cysteine and the closing phenylalanine or tryptophan. The D gene is left open where the match is weak. The size field is filled for only some rows; it gives once, few, many or a size class.

j_gene: TRBJ1-5
v_gene: TRBV24-1
len: 18
abundance: -
d_gene: TRBD1
CDR3aa: CATSDSPGQVKHNQPQHF
CDR3nt: TGTGCCACCAGTGATTCCCCGGGACAGGTCAAGCACAATCAGCCCCAGCATTTT

j_gene: TRBJ2-5
v_gene: TRBV2
len: 13
abundance: many
d_gene: -
CDR3aa: CASSTQYQETQYF
CDR3nt: TGTGCCAGCAGTACCCAGTACCAAGAGACCCAGTACTTC

j_gene: TRBJ2-5
v_gene: TRBV11-2
len: 16
abundance: many
d_gene: TRBD1
CDR3aa: CASSIPTLQGEGTQYF
CDR3nt: TGTGCCAGCAGCATCCCGACACTCCAGGGGGAAGGGACCCAGTACTTC

j_gene: TRBJ1-6
v_gene: TRBV27
len: 17
abundance: -
d_gene: -
CDR3aa: CASSLSFRGLWNSPLHF
CDR3nt: TGTGCCAGCAGTTTATCGTTCCGGGGGCTATGGAATTCACCCCTCCACTTT

j_gene: TRBJ2-1
v_gene: TRBV15
len: 15
abundance: -
d_gene: -
CDR3aa: CATTLVPGGYNEQFF
CDR3nt: TGTGCCACCACCCTGGTTCCCGGAGGATACAATGAGCAGTTCTTC

j_gene: TRBJ1-6
v_gene: TRBV6-2/TRBV6-3
len: 14
abundance: few
d_gene: -
CDR3aa: CASSESGKNSPLHF
CDR3nt: TGTGCCAGCAGTGAAAGTGGCAAGAATTCACCCCTCCACTTT

j_gene: TRBJ1-1
v_gene: TRBV2
len: 15
abundance: many
d_gene: -
CDR3aa: CASRGFPGPNTEAFF
CDR3nt: TGTGCCAGCAGGGGGTTCCCAGGACCGAACACTGAAGCTTTCTTT

j_gene: TRBJ1-1
v_gene: TRBV3-1
len: 14
abundance: few
d_gene: -
CDR3aa: CASSQEPRNTEAFF
CDR3nt: TGCGCCAGCAGCCAAGAACCGAGGAACACTGAAGCTTTCTTT

j_gene: TRBJ1-4
v_gene: TRBV2
len: 13
abundance: -
d_gene: -
CDR3aa: CASRQAANEKLFF
CDR3nt: TGTGCCAGCAGACAGGCAGCTAATGAAAAACTGTTTTTT

j_gene: TRBJ1-1
v_gene: TRBV7-9
len: 14
abundance: -
d_gene: -
CDR3aa: CASSFRDRSAEAFF
CDR3nt: TGTGCCAGCAGCTTTAGAGACAGGAGTGCTGAAGCTTTCTTT

j_gene: TRBJ2-1
v_gene: TRBV6-2/TRBV6-3
len: 13
abundance: few
d_gene: -
CDR3aa: CASSYSDVGEQFF
CDR3nt: TGTGCCAGCAGTTACTCAGATGTGGGGGAGCAGTTCTTC

j_gene: TRBJ1-4
v_gene: TRBV20-1
len: 16
abundance: many
d_gene: TRBD1
CDR3aa: CSARTPRQGAGEKLFF
CDR3nt: TGCAGTGCCCGGACCCCGAGACAGGGGGCAGGTGAAAAACTGTTTTTT

j_gene: TRBJ2-5
v_gene: TRBV3-1
len: 14
abundance: -
d_gene: -
CDR3aa: CASSQEGGSETQYF
CDR3nt: TGTGCCAGCAGCCAAGAGGGGGGATCGGAGACCCAGTACTTC

j_gene: TRBJ2-7
v_gene: TRBV28
len: 13
abundance: many
d_gene: -
CDR3aa: CASSFSGENEQYF
CDR3nt: TGTGCCAGCAGTTTTTCGGGGGAAAACGAGCAGTACTTC

j_gene: TRBJ2-2
v_gene: TRBV5-1
len: 14
abundance: many
d_gene: -
CDR3aa: CASSLAWDTGELFF
CDR3nt: TGCGCCAGCAGCTTGGCTTGGGACACCGGGGAGCTGTTTTTT

j_gene: TRBJ2-5
v_gene: TRBV20-1
len: 15
abundance: -
d_gene: TRBD1
CDR3aa: CSARDLGTGGETQYF
CDR3nt: TGCAGTGCTAGAGATCTTGGAACAGGGGGAGAGACCCAGTACTTC

j_gene: TRBJ2-5
v_gene: TRBV28
len: 15
abundance: many
d_gene: TRBD2
CDR3aa: CASSLGGRVWETQYF
CDR3nt: TGTGCCAGCAGTTTAGGGGGGAGGGTCTGGGAGACCCAGTACTTC

j_gene: TRBJ1-2
v_gene: TRBV24-1
len: 12
abundance: many
d_gene: -
CDR3aa: CATSDGVRGYTF
CDR3nt: TGTGCCACCAGTGATGGAGTACGTGGCTACACCTTC

j_gene: TRBJ1-5
v_gene: TRBV6-2/TRBV6-3
len: 14
abundance: many
d_gene: -
CDR3aa: CASSYGFTNQPQHF
CDR3nt: TGTGCCAGCAGTTACGGGTTCACCAATCAGCCCCAGCATTTT

j_gene: TRBJ2-7
v_gene: TRBV28
len: 16
abundance: many
d_gene: TRBD1
CDR3aa: CASSSIDRDRSYEQYF
CDR3nt: TGTGCCAGCAGTTCTATTGACAGGGATCGCTCCTACGAGCAGTACTTC

j_gene: TRBJ1-5
v_gene: TRBV19
len: 12
abundance: few
d_gene: TRBD1
CDR3aa: CARTGGRQPQHF
CDR3nt: TGTGCCCGCACAGGGGGCAGGCAGCCCCAGCATTTT

j_gene: TRBJ1-1
v_gene: TRBV25-1
len: 15
abundance: -
d_gene: -
CDR3aa: CASSELGTVNTEAFF
CDR3nt: TGTGCCAGCAGTGAACTCGGGACGGTGAACACTGAAGCTTTCTTT

j_gene: TRBJ1-3
v_gene: TRBV3-1
len: 17
abundance: -
d_gene: -
CDR3aa: CASSHSPLAGRGNTIYF
CDR3nt: TGTGCCAGCAGCCATTCGCCCTTAGCTGGACGGGGAAACACCATATATTTT

j_gene: TRBJ2-1
v_gene: TRBV6-1
len: 15
abundance: few
d_gene: -
CDR3aa: CASTPSRGAGVVEFF
CDR3nt: TGTGCCAGCACCCCTTCACGGGGGGCGGGAGTTGTGGAGTTCTTC

j_gene: TRBJ1-6
v_gene: TRBV12-3/TRBV12-4
len: 12
abundance: many
d_gene: -
CDR3aa: CASRSFEPPLHF
CDR3nt: TGTGCCAGCAGGTCATTTGAACCACCCCTCCACTTT

j_gene: TRBJ2-7
v_gene: TRBV2
len: 12
abundance: many
d_gene: -
CDR3aa: CASRKAGDEQYF
CDR3nt: TGTGCCAGCCGGAAAGCAGGGGACGAGCAGTACTTC

j_gene: TRBJ2-3
v_gene: TRBV20-1
len: 16
abundance: few
d_gene: -
CDR3aa: CSARSRLATSTDTQYF
CDR3nt: TGCAGTGCTAGATCCCGACTGGCAACTAGCACAGATACGCAGTATTTT

j_gene: TRBJ2-5
v_gene: TRBV7-9
len: 17
abundance: few
d_gene: -
CDR3aa: CASSLESGSGHAETQYF
CDR3nt: TGTGCCAGCAGCTTAGAGTCTGGGTCAGGGCACGCGGAGACCCAGTACTTC

j_gene: TRBJ1-5
v_gene: TRBV12-3/TRBV12-4
len: 12
abundance: many
d_gene: -
CDR3aa: CASSFLEKPQHF
CDR3nt: TGTGCCAGCAGTTTTTTGGAAAAGCCCCAGCATTTT

j_gene: TRBJ2-1
v_gene: TRBV6-2/TRBV6-3
len: 16
abundance: many
d_gene: TRBD2
CDR3aa: CASSYSWLAGGNEQFF
CDR3nt: TGTGCCAGCAGTTACTCCTGGCTAGCGGGGGGGAATGAGCAGTTCTTC

j_gene: TRBJ2-5
v_gene: TRBV7-9
len: 13
abundance: -
d_gene: -
CDR3aa: CASSLPDRKTQYF
CDR3nt: TGTGCCAGCAGCTTACCGGACAGAAAGACCCAGTACTTC

j_gene: TRBJ1-4
v_gene: TRBV2
len: 15
abundance: -
d_gene: -
CDR3aa: CASSDPGTPAEKLFF
CDR3nt: TGTGCCAGCAGTGATCCCGGGACCCCGGCTGAAAAACTGTTTTTT

j_gene: TRBJ2-1
v_gene: TRBV20-1
len: 11
abundance: -
d_gene: -
CDR3aa: CSEYYGNEQFF
CDR3nt: TGCAGTGAGTATTACGGAAATGAGCAGTTCTTC

j_gene: TRBJ1-5
v_gene: TRBV2
len: 16
abundance: many
d_gene: -
CDR3aa: CASRVYRAPSNQPQHF
CDR3nt: TGTGCCAGCAGGGTATACCGGGCCCCTAGCAATCAGCCCCAGCATTTT

j_gene: TRBJ2-3
v_gene: TRBV20-1
len: 15
abundance: few
d_gene: TRBD1
CDR3aa: CSGVGGGGGTDTQYF
CDR3nt: TGCAGTGGCGTAGGGGGCGGCGGAGGCACAGATACGCAGTATTTT

j_gene: TRBJ2-3
v_gene: TRBV28
len: 13
abundance: few
d_gene: -
CDR3aa: CASRPAGPDTQYF
CDR3nt: TGTGCCAGCAGGCCCGCAGGGCCAGATACGCAGTATTTT